The 28 T cell receptor beta chains in this list originate from one sample, sequenced in a study of blood T cell repertoires in COVID-19. Profiled with immunoSEQ multiplex PCR; TCRdb holds only in-frame clones, not every one. This table holds under 250,000 clones, just under 85% found once. The specimen sequenced was peripheral blood. All receptors come from a woman aged 45 to 65 with active or convalescent COVID-19.

The V gene is TRBV25-1, the J gene TRBJ1-1; D may be TRBD1 (6 bases). Deletions cut 10 bases from V and 3 bases from J, with 15 bases between. This CDR3 is built from 13 residues. Per the germline V gene, CDR1 is MGHDK and CDR2 is SYGVNS. CDR3 bases: TGTGCCACCACCCGGACAGACTACACTGAAGCTTTCTTT. Translating it yields CATTRTDYTEAFF.

Only one count was recorded for this clone. The chain couples TRBV24-1 to TRBJ1-2; TRBD1 matches 7 bases. This CDR3 region has 13 residues. CDR1 KGHDR and CDR2 SFDVKD come from the germline V gene. The V gene end was trimmed by 3 bases and the J gene end by 8 bases; junction bases not matched to a gene: 5. CDR3 nucleotide sequence: TGTGCCACCAGTGATCCGACAGGGTTAGGCTACACCTTC. It translates to CATSDPTGLGYTF.

The table lists this clone with a count of one. V is TRBV4-1 and J is TRBJ1-3, with D perhaps matching TRBD1 (5 bases). This CDR3 is built from 16 residues. Germline lookup yields CDR1 MGHRA and CDR2 YSYEKL. Deletions cut 1 base from V and 2 bases from J, with 12 bases between. CDR3 residues: CASSQVPRVAGNTIYF. DNA of the CDR3: TGCGCCAGCAGCCAAGTACCCAGGGTCGCTGGAAACACCATATATTTT.

The rearrangement links TRBV3-1 (or the pseudogene TRBV3-2) to TRBJ2-2; no definite D call. The V and J ends lost 0 bases and 6 bases respectively, with 11 bases between them. CDR3 length: 15 amino acids. Germline CDR1 LGHDT, CDR2 YNNKEL (reference sequence). For the CDR3, the DNA is TGTGCCAGCAGCCAAGATTGGGCCCGCCCCGGGGAGCTGTTTTTT. It specifies CASSQDWARPGELFF.

This clone was observed a single time. The chain combines TRBV19 with TRBJ1-6; possibly TRBD1 for D (5 bases). In germline, CDR1 is LNHDA, CDR2 SQIVND (reference sequence). The CDR3 is 17 amino acids. V lost 3 bases, J lost 5 bases, and 17 bases lay in between. The CDR3 loop reads CASSIRRNDRDNSPLHF. The CDR3 nucleotides read TGTGCCAGTAGTATCCGCAGAAACGACAGAGATAATTCACCCCTCCACTTT.

The CDR3 DNA reads TGTGCCTGGGGACAGGGGAAGATGAATTCACCCCTCCACTTT. It is translated as CAWGQGKMNSPLHF. The V and J genes are TRBV30 and TRBJ1-6; 9 bases are shared with TRBD1. The J segment lost 7 bases and the V segment lost 5 bases, leaving 6 bases of the junction unmatched. Germline values: CDR1 GTSNPN, CDR2 SVGIG (reference sequence). CDR3 length: 14 amino acids.

This chain uses TRBV4-1 with TRBJ1-5; D gene ambiguous. The CDR3 has 14 amino acids. V lost 4 bases and J 5 bases, leaving 12 bases between the germline ends. Germline values: CDR1 MGHRA, CDR2 YSYEKL. As DNA, the CDR3 is TGCGCCAGCAGCCTCCTGGAGGGCGATCAGCCCCAGCATTTT. Protein product: CASSLLEGDQPQHF.

A note on this clone: One junction end does not reproduce the germline sequence, and a read error may be involved. The chain recombines TRBV19 with TRBJ1-2; TRBD1 aligns across 10 bases. The CDR3 is 15 residues long. The germline V gene has CDR1 LNHDA and CDR2 SQIVND (reference sequence). CDR3 sequence reads: CASSVPGTGDLFSHF. In DNA form, the CDR3 reads TGTGCCAGTAGTGTCCCCGGGACAGGGGACCTATTTTCCCACTTC.

The DNA of the CDR3 is TGTGCCAGCAAGGAGGGATTGGGTGGCTACACCTTC. It translates to CASKEGLGGYTF. The genes are TRBV2 and TRBJ1-2; D is unclear. This CDR3 is built from 12 residues. Germline V gives CDR1 SNHLY, CDR2 FYNNEI. The germline V and J ends were trimmed by 7 bases and 7 bases, with 13 bases remaining between them.

This clone was picked up a small number of times. This chain joins TRBV11-2 and TRBJ2-5; D possibly corresponds to TRBD1 (6 bases). CDR3 length equals 17 residues. Looked up from germline, CDR1 is SGHAT and CDR2 is FQNNGV. V dropped 5 bases and J dropped 1 base, with 20 bases sitting between them. CDR3 bases: TGTGCCAGCAGCCCCCGGGACACCAAAGGGATCCAAGAGACCCAGTACTTC. Protein: CASSPRDTKGIQETQYF.

This chain connects TRBV4-2 to TRBJ2-3; 9 bases agree with TRBD2. Germline V gives CDR1 LGHNA, CDR2 YNFKEQ. The CDR3 sequence is 18 residues long. The V and J ends lost 0 bases and 4 bases, in that order; junction bases with no gene match: 11. The chain's CDR3 is CASSQEATSGRFADTQYF. DNA of the CDR3: TGTGCCAGCAGCCAAGAAGCAACCAGCGGGAGGTTTGCAGATACGCAGTATTTT.

V and J are TRBV7-6 and TRBJ2-2, with D tentatively TRBD2 (6 bases). The germline V and J ends were trimmed by 5 bases and 4 bases, with 14 bases remaining between them. The CDR3 is 15 amino acids. The germline gives CDR1 SGHVS, CDR2 FNYEAQ. The CDR3 is CASSPVTRRTGELFF. As DNA, the CDR3 is TGTGCCAGCAGCCCCGTGACTAGACGCACCGGGGAGCTGTTTTTT.

The V call is TRBV10-3, the J call TRBJ2-2; no definite D call. Trimming shortened V by 7 bases and J by 6 bases, and 12 bases separated the two germline ends. This CDR3 is 13 amino acids long. Germline V gene data show CDR1 as ENHRY and CDR2 as SYGVKD. DNA of the CDR3: TGTGCCATCACCGTCATTGAGGCCGGGGAGCTGTTTTTT. Its protein product is CAITVIEAGELFF.

The chain couples TRBV11-2 to TRBJ2-1; 13 bases match TRBD2. Germline CDR1 and CDR2: SGHAT and FQNNGV. V lost 5 bases to trimming and J lost 7 bases; unmatched junction nucleotides: 5. This CDR3 region has 15 residues. For the CDR3, the DNA is TGTGCCAGCAGCCCCGGGACTAGCGGGGCTAATGAGCAGTTCTTC. Amino acid sequence: CASSPGTSGANEQFF.

The CDR3 region has the DNA TGTGCCAGCGGGCCCCAGCATTTGCATTCACCCCTCCACTTT. It codes for CASGPQHLHSPLHF. The V gene is TRBV7-9, the J gene TRBJ1-6, with D unclear. CDR1 SEHNR and CDR2 FQNEAQ come from the germline V gene (reference sequence). The CDR3 contains 14 residues. V gave up 8 bases and J gave up 8 bases, with 16 bases separating them.

This chain joins TRBV7-3 and TRBJ1-6, with 10 bases aligning to TRBD1. Germline V gene sequence: CDR1 SGHTA, CDR2 FQGTGA. The CDR3 covers 14 residues. J gave up 10 bases and V 3 bases, and 3 bases lay outside the gene matches. The CDR3 reads CASSFGTGASPLHF. The CDR3 nucleotides are TGTGCCAGCAGCTTTGGGACAGGGGCCTCACCCCTCCACTTT. The complete variable domain, with remaining parts taken from reference TRBV7-3 and TRBJ1-6, reads GAGVSQTPSNKVTEKGKYVELRCDPISGHTALYWYRQSLGQGPEFLIYFQGTGAADDSGLPNDRFFAVRPEGSVSTLKIQRTERGDSAVYLCASSFGTGASPLHFGNGTRLTVT.

The chain recombines TRBV5-6 with TRBJ2-2; D is ambiguous. With 0 bases removed from V and 6 bases from J, the gap between germline ends came to 6 bases. CDR3 length: 13 residues. CDR1 SGHDT and CDR2 YYEEEE come from the germline V gene. The CDR3 region is CASSLAFSGELFF. The DNA for the CDR3 is TGTGCCAGCAGCTTGGCCTTCTCCGGGGAGCTGTTTTTT.

Only one count was recorded for this clone. The rearrangement joins TRBV13 to TRBJ1-2, with D uncertain. This CDR3 has 13 amino acids. Germline CDR1 reads PRHDT; CDR2 reads FYEKMQ (reference sequence). The V gene lost 4 bases and the J gene lost 0 bases, with 6 bases spanning the gap. As DNA, the CDR3 is TGTGCCAGCAGCTCCACTGCTAACTATGGCTACACCTTC. Amino acid sequence: CASSSTANYGYTF.

This chain connects TRBV25-1 to TRBJ2-3, with TRBD2 identical over 10 bases. The CDR3 sequence is 16 residues long. Per germline, CDR1 MGHDK and CDR2 SYGVNS. The trim removed 3 bases at V and 3 bases at J, leaving 6 bases unmatched. The CDR3 spells CASSEPSGSNTDTQYF. The CDR3 bases are TGTGCCAGCAGTGAGCCTAGCGGGAGTAATACAGATACGCAGTATTTT.

CDR3 in amino acids: CASSPTGNNSPLHF. The CDR3 DNA reads as TGTGCCAGCAGCCCAACAGGGAACAATTCACCCCTCCACTTT. The V call is TRBV9, the J call TRBJ1-6, with D perhaps TRBD1 (6 bases). V was shortened by 4 bases and J by 7 bases, with 12 bases between the two germline ends. Germline CDR1 SGDLS, CDR2 YYNGEE. This CDR3 spans 14 amino acids.

Here the CDR3 DNA reads TGTGCCAGCATGAGGACAGTGACGATCACCTTC. Its protein product is CASMRTVTITF. J is TRBJ1-2 and V is TRBV2; TRBD1 might be the D (6 bases). This CDR3 region has 11 residues. Trimming stripped 7 bases from V and 13 bases from J, with 16 bases between. Germline CDR1 and CDR2: SNHLY and FYNNEI.

The chain has TRBV29-1 and TRBJ1-2, with a tentative D call TRBD1 (6 bases). The V gene's germline CDR1 is SQVTM and CDR2 ANQGSEA. This CDR3 region has 12 residues. With 7 bases removed from V and 6 bases from J, the gap between germline ends came to 15 bases. CDR3 sequence reads: CSAGAGLDGYTF. In DNA, the CDR3 is TGCAGCGCAGGGGCAGGGCTGGATGGCTACACCTTC.

The V gene is TRBV27, the J gene TRBJ2-5, with 9 bases fitting TRBD2. With V trimmed by 5 bases and J by 4 bases, 5 bases remained unmatched. The germline gives CDR1 MNHEY, CDR2 SMNVEV (reference sequence). The CDR3 covers 14 residues. CDR3 coding DNA: TGTGCCAGCAGTCGCCGGCGGGGGGGAGAGACCCAGTACTTC. Its protein product is CASSRRRGGETQYF.

The CDR3 nucleotides read TGTGCCAGCAGCTTTGACAGGGGTTACGAGCAGTACGTC. Its translation is CASSFDRGYEQYV. The chain links TRBV5-6 to TRBJ2-7, with TRBD1 matching 8 bases. V shed 2 bases and J 4 bases; nucleotides not matched to a gene: 2. Germline values: CDR1 SGHDT, CDR2 YYEEEE. CDR3 length: 13 residues.

Comment on this clone: Within the sample, other DNA sequences also encode this same CDR3. This rearrangement joins TRBV28 to TRBJ1-5; 8 positions match TRBD1. CDR3 length: 13 residues. In germline, CDR1 is MDHEN, CDR2 SYDVKM. After removal of 4 bases from V and 5 bases from J, the junction contained 1 base not matched to a gene. The DNA for the CDR3 is TGTGCCAGCAGTTCAGGGGGCCATCAGCCCCAGCATTTT. This sequence encodes CASSSGGHQPQHF.

This chain connects TRBV4-1 to TRBJ1-6, with TRBD1 as a possible D gene (5 bases). CDR1 and CDR2 (germline): MGHRA, YSYEKL. Trimming pared 6 bases from V and 0 bases from J, leaving 12 bases between. The CDR3 contains 16 residues. CDR3 protein: CASSEGVSSYNSPLHF. The CDR3 bases are TGCGCCAGCAGTGAAGGGGTGAGCTCCTATAATTCACCCCTCCACTTT.

This clone appeared a few times. V and J are TRBV12-5 and TRBJ2-7; D is undetermined. Trimming cost V 6 bases and J 3 bases, with 3 bases left between them. The germline V gene has CDR1 LGHNT and CDR2 FRNRAP. CDR3 length: 10 amino acids. The CDR3 DNA is TGTGCTAGTGGCCTCTACGAGCAGTACTTC. This sequence encodes CASGLYEQYF. The variable domain in full, with the rest retrieved from reference TRBV12-5 and TRBJ2-7, is DARVTQTPRHKVTEMGQEVTMRCQPILGHNTVFWYRQTMMQGLELLAYFRNRAPLDDSGMPKDRFSAEMPDATLATLKIQPSEPRDSAVYFCASGLYEQYFGPGTRLTVT.

The genes are TRBV19 and TRBJ1-1, with a tentative D call TRBD1 (6 bases). The CDR3 runs to 12 residues. V lost 4 bases and J 8 bases, leaving 11 bases between the germline ends. Germline V gene data show CDR1 as LNHDA and CDR2 as SQIVND (reference sequence). The CDR3 DNA reads TGTGCCAGTAGTAGTGGGGGCGGAGAAGCTTTCTTT. Translating gives CASSSGGGEAFF.